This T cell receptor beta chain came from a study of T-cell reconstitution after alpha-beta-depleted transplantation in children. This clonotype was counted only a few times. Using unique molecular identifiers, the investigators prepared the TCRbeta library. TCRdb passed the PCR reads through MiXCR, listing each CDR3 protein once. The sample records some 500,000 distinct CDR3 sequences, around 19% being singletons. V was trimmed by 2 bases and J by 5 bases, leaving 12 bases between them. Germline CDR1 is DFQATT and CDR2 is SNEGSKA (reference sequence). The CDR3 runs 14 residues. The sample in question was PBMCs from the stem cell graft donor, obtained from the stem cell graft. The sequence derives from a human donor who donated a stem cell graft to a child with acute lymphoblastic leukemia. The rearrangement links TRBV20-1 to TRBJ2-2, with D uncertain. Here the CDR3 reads CSARRPGGTGELFF. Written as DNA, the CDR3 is TGCAGTGCTAGAAGGCCGGGTGGTACCGGGGAGCTGTTTTTT.